This is a list of T cell receptor beta chains from one sample in a study of beta chain features in type 1 diabetes. Sequencing was performed with immunoSEQ multiplex PCR; in TCRdb, only in-frame clones are kept and a portion is missing. The profile shows some 360,000 clones, 9.6% of them singletons. Sequenced sample: central memory CD4+ T cells from blood. The origin of the receptors is a man aged 25-40 years with type 1 diabetes. Each CDR3 is given with its conserved first and last residue. The D gene is left open where the match is weak. The size entry is marked missing in some rows and otherwise reads once, few, many or a size class.

V gene	D gene	J gene	clone size	CDR3 DNA	CDR3 protein
TRBV4-3	TRBD1	TRBJ1-4	-	TGCGCCAGCAGCCAGGAGAGGGGGCAGGGTGAAAAACTGTTTTTT	CASSQERGQGEKLFF
TRBV6-4	TRBD1	TRBJ2-1	-	TGTGCCAGCAGCAAGCTTGGACAGGGACTTACAAATGAGCAGTTCTTC	CASSKLGQGLTNEQFF
TRBV10-3	-	TRBJ1-2	-	TGTGCCATCCGGGAGTGGGAGAACTATGGCTACACCTTC	CAIREWENYGYTF
TRBV23-1	TRBD1	TRBJ1-4	few	TGCGCCAGCAGTCAACGACAGGGTCGAAAGGAAAAACTGTTTTTT	CASSQRQGRKEKLFF
TRBV11-1	-	TRBJ2-1	many	TGTGCCAGCAGCTTAGCGGGGAGGAACAATGAGCAGTTCTTC	CASSLAGRNNEQFF
TRBV29-1	TRBD2	TRBJ2-7	few	TGCAGCGCCACTAGCGGGATCCCCTACGAGCAGTACTTC	CSATSGIPYEQYF
TRBV5-1	TRBD1	TRBJ2-7	-	TGCGCCAGTAGTCGGGACAGGGACGAGCAGTACTTC	CASSRDRDEQYF
TRBV9	TRBD2	TRBJ2-7	once	TGTGCCAGCAGCGTAGCTACGAGGGGACTAGCGGGCGAGCAGTACTTC	CASSVATRGLAGEQYF
TRBV6-5	-	TRBJ1-2	few	TGTGCCAGCAGTTACTCGTCAAGAGGGAGCGGCTATGGCTACACCTTC	CASSYSSRGSGYGYTF
TRBV11-2	TRBD1	TRBJ1-1	many	TGTGCCAGCAGCTTGGCAGGGGGCCCTGAAGCTTTCTTT	CASSLAGGPEAFF
TRBV13	-	TRBJ2-7	-	TGTGCCAGGCGTCCCGGGTTGAAATCCTACGAGCAGTACTTC	CARRPGLKSYEQYF